These T cell receptor beta chains were read from a single sample in a study of control samples from healthy donors and cancer patients. Method: immunoSEQ multiplex PCR; TCRdb's copy keeps in-frame clones and lacks some. The table records about 100,000 clones, around four fifths of them present only once. What was sequenced was blood. All receptors come from a man aged 25-45 years in good health. CDR3s include the opening cysteine and the closing phenylalanine or tryptophan.

V	J	CDR3
TRBV2	TRBJ2-1	CASSENGLSYNEQFF
TRBV4-2	TRBJ1-1	CASSPRGTEAFF
TRBV7-9	TRBJ1-5	CASSLMAGEQPQHF
TRBV3-1/TRBV3-2	TRBJ2-1	CASSYREVDEQFF
TRBV5-5	TRBJ1-1	CASSFPGGPLSAFF
TRBV6-5	TRBJ2-3	CASSPITTDTQYF
TRBV6-1	TRBJ1-1	CASSERDVMNTEAFF
TRBV24-1	TRBJ2-1	CATSDGFGGNEQFF
TRBV6-5	TRBJ2-1	CASSYSIAGGYNEQFF
TRBV5-1	TRBJ2-7	CASSGKGREEQYF
TRBV6-5	TRBJ1-1	CASRLSLGNTEAFF
TRBV5-8	TRBJ1-2	CASASLGQGDYGYTF
TRBV5-1	TRBJ1-2	CASSTGEFYGYTF
TRBV5-6	TRBJ2-7	CASSSLTGVEAGHTYEQYF
TRBV7-9	TRBJ1-6	CASSLQTGTENSSPLHF
TRBV7-3	TRBJ2-2	CASSFRGGHTGELFF
TRBV7-9	TRBJ1-2	CASSVLRQGTNYGYTF
TRBV29-1	TRBJ2-7	CSVAGGSYEQYF
TRBV2	TRBJ2-7	CASSRTGKSYEQYF
TRBV2	TRBJ2-2	CASSEAVRSSGELFF
TRBV28	TRBJ2-5	CASSFPRDSPPNQYF
TRBV11-2	TRBJ2-1	CASSKRADSSYNEQFF
TRBV2	TRBJ1-1	CASSVERDTEAFF
TRBV5-1	TRBJ1-6	CASSPGTYRGAPLHF
TRBV5-1	TRBJ1-3	CASSYGDTIYF
TRBV6-5	TRBJ1-6	CASSTGNSPLHF
TRBV6-5	TRBJ1-1	CATHGQFNTEAFF
TRBV2	TRBJ1-5	CASSDRVGHQPQHF
TRBV11-2	TRBJ1-1	CASSLGMGLNTEAFF
TRBV12-5	TRBJ2-5	CASGPLGGETQYF
TRBV18	TRBJ2-7	CASSRDRGDEQYF
TRBV7-9	TRBJ2-3	CASSSLGRITDTQYF
TRBV5-4	TRBJ1-5	CASSLRPSLTNQPQHF
TRBV9	TRBJ2-5	CASSVESRQETQYF
TRBV20-1	TRBJ1-1	CSAEGGSVAFF
TRBV12-3/TRBV12-4	TRBJ2-7	CASMGDMAYEQYF
TRBV6-5	TRBJ1-5	CASSPTFGGEQPQHF
TRBV6-5	TRBJ2-3	CASSWGSTDTQYF
TRBV3-1/TRBV3-2	TRBJ1-3	CASSHSAILNTIYF
TRBV5-5	TRBJ2-7	CASSLGQGIAVYEQYF
TRBV7-8	TRBJ1-5	CASSGHPGASNQPQHF
TRBV5-1	TRBJ2-5	CASSLAADQETQYF
TRBV7-3	TRBJ2-1	CASSFSGPYNEQFF
TRBV6-2/TRBV6-3	TRBJ2-1	CASSYRRINEQFF
TRBV7-9	TRBJ2-1	CASSLWRGVSYNEQFF
TRBV5-8	TRBJ1-1	CASSLEVGQGPLGTEAFF
TRBV4-1	TRBJ1-2	CASSQVMMTEGYGYTF
TRBV10-3	TRBJ1-2	CAISEEGGYYGYTF
TRBV4-2	TRBJ2-1	CASSPDHNEQFF
TRBV14	TRBJ2-1	CASSQARGGEQFF
TRBV11-1	TRBJ2-1	CASSLDLGGKNEQFF
TRBV5-4	TRBJ1-2	CASSLQGGGGYTF
TRBV25-1	TRBJ1-4	CASSSRGTNEKLFF
TRBV11-2	TRBJ2-3	CASSWSPSTDTQYF
TRBV6-5	TRBJ2-3	CASSYGRDLYTDTQYF
TRBV2	TRBJ2-1	CASKASSYNEQFF
TRBV28	TRBJ1-5	CASTYRYRGSLGQPQHF